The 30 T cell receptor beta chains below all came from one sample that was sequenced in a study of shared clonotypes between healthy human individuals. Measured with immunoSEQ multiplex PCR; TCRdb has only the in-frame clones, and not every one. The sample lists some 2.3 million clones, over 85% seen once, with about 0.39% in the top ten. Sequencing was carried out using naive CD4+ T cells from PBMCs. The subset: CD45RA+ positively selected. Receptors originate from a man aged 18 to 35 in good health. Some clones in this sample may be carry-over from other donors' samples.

The CDR3 DNA follows: TGTGCCAGCAGTTTAGTCGGACGGCGTTGGGGCAATCAGCCCCAGCATTTT. Its protein is CASSLVGRRWGNQPQHF. The chain combines TRBV27 with TRBJ1-5; D gene unclear. The germline V gene has CDR1 MNHEY and CDR2 SMNVEV (reference sequence). The CDR3 sequence is 17 residues long. V was shortened by 2 bases and J by 2 bases, with 16 bases between the two germline ends.

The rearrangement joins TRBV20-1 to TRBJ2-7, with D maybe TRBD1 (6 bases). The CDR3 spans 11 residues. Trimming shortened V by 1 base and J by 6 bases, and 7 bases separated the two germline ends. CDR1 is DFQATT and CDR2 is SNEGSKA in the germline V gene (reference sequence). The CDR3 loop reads CSARGQVEQYF. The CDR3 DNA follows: TGCAGTGCTAGAGGACAGGTCGAGCAGTACTTC.

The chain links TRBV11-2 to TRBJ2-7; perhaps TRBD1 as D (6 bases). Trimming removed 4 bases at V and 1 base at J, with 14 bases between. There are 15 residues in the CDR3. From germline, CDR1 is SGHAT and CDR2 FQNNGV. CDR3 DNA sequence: TGTGCCAGCAGCTCCCCGACAGGAGCTTCCTACGAGCAGTACTTC. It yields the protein CASSSPTGASYEQYF.

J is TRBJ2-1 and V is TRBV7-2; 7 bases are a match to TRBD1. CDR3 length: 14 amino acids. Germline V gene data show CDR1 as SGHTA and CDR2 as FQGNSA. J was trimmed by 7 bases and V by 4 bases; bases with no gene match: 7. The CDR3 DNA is TGTGCCAGCAGCTCCCCCGGGACAGCTAATGAGCAGTTCTTC. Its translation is CASSSPGTANEQFF.

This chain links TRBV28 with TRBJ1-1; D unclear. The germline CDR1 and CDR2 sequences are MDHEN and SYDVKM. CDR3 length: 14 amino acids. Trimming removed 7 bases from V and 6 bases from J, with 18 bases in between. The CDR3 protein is CASTWEGKEPEAFF. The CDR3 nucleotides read TGTGCCAGCACCTGGGAGGGTAAGGAGCCTGAAGCTTTCTTT.

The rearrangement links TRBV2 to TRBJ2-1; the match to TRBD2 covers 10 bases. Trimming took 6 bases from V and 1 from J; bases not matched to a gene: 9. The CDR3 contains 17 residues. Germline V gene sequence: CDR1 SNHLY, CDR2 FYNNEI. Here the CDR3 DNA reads TGTGCCAGCAGCGATTCTTATAGCGGGGGGTCCTACAATGAGCAGTTCTTC. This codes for CASSDSYSGGSYNEQFF.

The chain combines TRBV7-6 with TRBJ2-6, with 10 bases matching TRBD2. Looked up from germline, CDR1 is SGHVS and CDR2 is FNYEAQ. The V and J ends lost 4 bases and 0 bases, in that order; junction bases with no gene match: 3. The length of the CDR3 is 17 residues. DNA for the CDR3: TGTGCCAGCAGCTCTCTAGCGGGAGCCTCTGGGGCCAACGTCCTGACTTTC. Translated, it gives CASSSLAGASGANVLTF.

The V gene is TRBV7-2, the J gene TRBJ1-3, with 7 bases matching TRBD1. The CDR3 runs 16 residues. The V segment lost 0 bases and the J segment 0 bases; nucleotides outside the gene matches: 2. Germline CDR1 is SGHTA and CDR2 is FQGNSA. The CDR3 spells CASSLAGQLSGNTIYF. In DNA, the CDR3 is TGTGCCAGCAGCTTAGCGGGACAGCTCTCTGGAAACACCATATATTTT.

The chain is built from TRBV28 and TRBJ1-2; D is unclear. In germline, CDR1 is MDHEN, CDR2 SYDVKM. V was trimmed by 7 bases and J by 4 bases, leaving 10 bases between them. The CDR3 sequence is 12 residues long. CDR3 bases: TGTGCCAGCACCGAAGGCGGCTATGGCTACACCTTC. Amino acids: CASTEGGYGYTF.

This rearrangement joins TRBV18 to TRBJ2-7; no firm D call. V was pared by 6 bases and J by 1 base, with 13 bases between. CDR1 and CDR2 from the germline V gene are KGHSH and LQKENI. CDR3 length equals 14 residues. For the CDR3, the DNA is TGTGCCAGCTCCCAGGTAGAACAGTCCTACGAGCAGTACTTC. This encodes CASSQVEQSYEQYF.

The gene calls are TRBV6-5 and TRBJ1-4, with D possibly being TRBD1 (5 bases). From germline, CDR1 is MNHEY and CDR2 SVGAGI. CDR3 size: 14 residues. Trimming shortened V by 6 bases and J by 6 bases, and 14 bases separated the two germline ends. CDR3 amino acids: CASRKGETDEKLFF. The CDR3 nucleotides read TGTGCCAGCAGGAAGGGAGAGACAGATGAAAAACTGTTTTTT.

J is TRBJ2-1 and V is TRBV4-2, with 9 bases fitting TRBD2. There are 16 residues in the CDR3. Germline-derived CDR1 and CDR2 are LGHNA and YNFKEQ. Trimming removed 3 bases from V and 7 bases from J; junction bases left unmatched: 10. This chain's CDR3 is CASSQRGRGEWNEQFF. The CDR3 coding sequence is TGTGCCAGCAGCCAGCGCGGGAGGGGGGAGTGGAATGAGCAGTTCTTC.

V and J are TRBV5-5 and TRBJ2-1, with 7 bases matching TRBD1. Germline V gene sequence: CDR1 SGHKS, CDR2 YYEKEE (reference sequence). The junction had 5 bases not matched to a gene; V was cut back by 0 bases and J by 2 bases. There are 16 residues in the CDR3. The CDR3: CASSLEGAGTYNEQFF. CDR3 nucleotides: TGTGCCAGCAGCTTGGAGGGGGCAGGAACCTACAATGAGCAGTTCTTC.

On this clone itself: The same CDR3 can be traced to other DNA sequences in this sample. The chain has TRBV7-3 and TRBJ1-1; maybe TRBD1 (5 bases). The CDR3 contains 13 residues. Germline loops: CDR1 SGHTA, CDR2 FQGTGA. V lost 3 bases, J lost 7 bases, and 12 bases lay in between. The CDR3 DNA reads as TGTGCCAGCAGCTTGGTGGGGGGTCTTGAAGCTTTCTTT. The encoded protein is CASSLVGGLEAFF.

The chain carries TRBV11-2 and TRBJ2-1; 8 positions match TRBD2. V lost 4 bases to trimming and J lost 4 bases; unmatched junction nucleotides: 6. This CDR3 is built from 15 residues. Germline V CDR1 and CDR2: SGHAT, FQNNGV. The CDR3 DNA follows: TGTGCCAGCAGCTGGGGAGTAGCGGGGTACAATGAGCAGTTCTTC. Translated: CASSWGVAGYNEQFF.

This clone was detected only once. In DNA, the CDR3 is TGTGCCAGCAGTCCCGGGGGCAGGGACAACACTGAAGCTTTCTTT. This codes for CASSPGGRDNTEAFF. This chain links TRBV28 with TRBJ1-1; tentative D call: TRBD1 (6 bases). Germline V gene lookup returns CDR1 MDHEN and CDR2 SYDVKM. The CDR3 length is 15 residues. The V end lost 5 bases, the J end lost 2 bases, and 15 bases lay between the germline ends.

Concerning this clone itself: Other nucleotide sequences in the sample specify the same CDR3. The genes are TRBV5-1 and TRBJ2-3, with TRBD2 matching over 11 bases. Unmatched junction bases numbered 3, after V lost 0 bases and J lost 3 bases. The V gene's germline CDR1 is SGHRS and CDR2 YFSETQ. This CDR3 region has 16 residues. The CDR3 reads CASSLAPSGGTDTQYF. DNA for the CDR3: TGCGCCAGCAGCTTGGCTCCTAGCGGGGGGACAGATACGCAGTATTTT.

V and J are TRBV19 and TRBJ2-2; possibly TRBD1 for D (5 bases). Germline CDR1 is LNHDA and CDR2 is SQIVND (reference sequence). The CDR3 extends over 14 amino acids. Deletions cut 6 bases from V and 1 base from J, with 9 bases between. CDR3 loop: CASRGPLNTGELFF. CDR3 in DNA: TGTGCCAGTAGGGGGCCCCTGAACACCGGGGAGCTGTTTTTT.

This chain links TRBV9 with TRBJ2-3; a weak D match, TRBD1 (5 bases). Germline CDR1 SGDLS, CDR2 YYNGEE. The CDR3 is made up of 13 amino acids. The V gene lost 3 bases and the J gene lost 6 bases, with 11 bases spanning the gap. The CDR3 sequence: CASSATELDTQYF. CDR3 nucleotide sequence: TGTGCCAGCAGCGCGACAGAATTGGATACGCAGTATTTT.

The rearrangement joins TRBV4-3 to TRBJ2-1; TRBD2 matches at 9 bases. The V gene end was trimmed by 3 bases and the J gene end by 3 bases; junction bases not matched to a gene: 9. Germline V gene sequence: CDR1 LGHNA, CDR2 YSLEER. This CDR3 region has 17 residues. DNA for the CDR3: TGCGCCAGCAGCCACAGACTAGCGGAGGGCTACTACAATGAGCAGTTCTTC. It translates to CASSHRLAEGYYNEQFF.

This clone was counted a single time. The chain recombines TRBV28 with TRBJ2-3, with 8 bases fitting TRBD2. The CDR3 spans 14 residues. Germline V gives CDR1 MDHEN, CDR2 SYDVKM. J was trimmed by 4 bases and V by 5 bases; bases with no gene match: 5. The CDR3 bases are TGTGCCAGCAGTCCTGCTAGCGGGTCAGATACGCAGTATTTT. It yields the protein CASSPASGSDTQYF.

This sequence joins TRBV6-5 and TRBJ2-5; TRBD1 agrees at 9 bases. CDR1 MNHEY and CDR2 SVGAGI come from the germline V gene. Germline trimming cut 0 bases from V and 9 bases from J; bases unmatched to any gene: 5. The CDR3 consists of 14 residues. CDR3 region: CASSYSWNRGPQYF. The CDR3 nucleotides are TGTGCCAGCAGTTACTCGTGGAACAGGGGGCCCCAGTACTTC.

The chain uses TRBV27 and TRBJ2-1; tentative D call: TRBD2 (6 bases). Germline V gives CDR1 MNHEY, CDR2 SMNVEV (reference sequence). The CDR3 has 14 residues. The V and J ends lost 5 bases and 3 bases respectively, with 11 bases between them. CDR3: CASSPTGLYNEQFF. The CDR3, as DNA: TGTGCCAGCAGTCCGACGGGACTCTACAATGAGCAGTTCTTC.

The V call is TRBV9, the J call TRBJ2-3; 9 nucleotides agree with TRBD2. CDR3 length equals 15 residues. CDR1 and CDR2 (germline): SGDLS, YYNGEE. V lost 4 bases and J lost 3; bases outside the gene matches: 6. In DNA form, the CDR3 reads TGTGCCAGCAGCCCCCTAGCGGGAACGACAGATACGCAGTATTTT. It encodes CASSPLAGTTDTQYF.

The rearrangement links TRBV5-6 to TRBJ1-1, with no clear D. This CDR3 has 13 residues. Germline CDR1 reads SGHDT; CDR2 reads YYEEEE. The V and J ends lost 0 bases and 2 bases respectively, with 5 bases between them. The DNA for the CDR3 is TGTGCCAGCAGCTTGGCCAGTAACACTGAAGCTTTCTTT. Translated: CASSLASNTEAFF.

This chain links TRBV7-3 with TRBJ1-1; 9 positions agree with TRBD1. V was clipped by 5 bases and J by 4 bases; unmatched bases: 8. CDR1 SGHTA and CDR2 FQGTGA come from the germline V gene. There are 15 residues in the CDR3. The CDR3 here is CASSRQGEPRTEAFF. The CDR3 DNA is TGTGCCAGCAGCAGACAGGGGGAGCCCCGCACTGAAGCTTTCTTT.

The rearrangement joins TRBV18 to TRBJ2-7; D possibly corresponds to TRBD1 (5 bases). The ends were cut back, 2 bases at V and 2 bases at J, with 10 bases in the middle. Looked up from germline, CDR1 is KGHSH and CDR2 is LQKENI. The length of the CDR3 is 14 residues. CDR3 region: CASSPSGYPYEQYF. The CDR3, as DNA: TGTGCCAGCTCACCATCAGGGTACCCCTACGAGCAGTACTTC.

The CDR3 loop is CASSLIRIVSEQFF. The CDR3 DNA sequence: TGTGCCAGCAGCTTAATCCGAATAGTCAGTGAGCAGTTCTTC. The chain uses TRBV7-2 and TRBJ2-1; D ambiguous. V lost 2 bases and J lost 9, with 14 bases in between. The germline V gene has CDR1 SGHTA and CDR2 FQGNSA. The CDR3 is made up of 14 amino acids. The full variable domain, its missing parts supplied by reference TRBV7-2 and TRBJ2-1, is GAGVSQSPSNKVTEKGKDVELRCDPISGHTALYWYRQSLGQGLEFLIYFQGNSAPDKSGLPSDRFSAERTGGSVSTLTIQRTQQEDSAVYLCASSLIRIVSEQFFGPGTRLTVL.

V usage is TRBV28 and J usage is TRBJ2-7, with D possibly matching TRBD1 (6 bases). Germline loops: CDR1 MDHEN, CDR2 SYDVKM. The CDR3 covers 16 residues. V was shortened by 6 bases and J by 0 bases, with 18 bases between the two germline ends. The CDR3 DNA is TGTGCCAGCAGCCTATACAGGGTATCCTCCTCCTACGAGCAGTACTTC. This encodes CASSLYRVSSSYEQYF.

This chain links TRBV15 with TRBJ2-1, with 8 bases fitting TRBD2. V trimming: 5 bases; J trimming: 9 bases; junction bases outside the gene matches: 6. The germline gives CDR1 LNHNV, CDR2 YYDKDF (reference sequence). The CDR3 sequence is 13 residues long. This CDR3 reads CATSSGGTGEQFF. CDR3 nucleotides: TGTGCCACCAGCTCGGGAGGGACTGGTGAGCAGTTCTTC.